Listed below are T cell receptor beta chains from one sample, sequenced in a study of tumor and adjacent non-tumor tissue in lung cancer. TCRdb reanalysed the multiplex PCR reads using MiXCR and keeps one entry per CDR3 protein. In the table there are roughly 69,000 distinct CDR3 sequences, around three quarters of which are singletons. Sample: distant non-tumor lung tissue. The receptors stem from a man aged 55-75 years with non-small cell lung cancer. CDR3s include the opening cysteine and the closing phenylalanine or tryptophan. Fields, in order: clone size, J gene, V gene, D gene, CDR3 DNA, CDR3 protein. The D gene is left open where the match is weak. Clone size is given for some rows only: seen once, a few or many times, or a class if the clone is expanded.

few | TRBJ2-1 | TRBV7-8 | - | TGTGCCAACAGCTTAGAGTGGGGCAGCTACAATGAGCAGTTCTTC | CANSLEWGSYNEQFF
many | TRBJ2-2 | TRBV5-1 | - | TGCGCCAGCAGCTTGGAGGGCGTGGCCGGGGAGCTGTTTTTT | CASSLEGVAGELFF
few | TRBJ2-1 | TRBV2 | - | TGTGCCAGCTCCATACCCTCGACTGCGGTTGCACAAAACGATGAGCAGTTCTTC | CASSIPSTAVAQNDEQFF
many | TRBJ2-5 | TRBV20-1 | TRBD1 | TGCAGTGCTAGAGCCAGGGGGTCCCAAGAGACCCAGTACTTC | CSARARGSQETQYF
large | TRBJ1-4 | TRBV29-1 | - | TGCAGCGTTGAAACCGGGGGCGGCGAACTGTTTTTT | CSVETGGGELFF
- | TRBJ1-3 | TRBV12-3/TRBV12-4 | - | TGTGCCAGCAGTTGGGCCGTCTCTGGAAACACCATATATTTT | CASSWAVSGNTIYF
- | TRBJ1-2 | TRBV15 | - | TGTGTCACCAGCACTAAAATTGGGACGGGGGTTGGCTACACCTTC | CVTSTKIGTGVGYTF
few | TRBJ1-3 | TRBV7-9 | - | TGTGCCAGCAGCCCCACAGGGTCGGCCTCTGGAAACACCATATATTTT | CASSPTGSASGNTIYF
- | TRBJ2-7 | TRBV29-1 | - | TGCAGCGCCAGACAGGATAGCTATGAGCAGTACTTC | CSARQDSYEQYF
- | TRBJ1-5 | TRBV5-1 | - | TGCGCAAGCAGCTTGGAAGGGGGGCTGAATCAGCCCCAGCATTTT | CASSLEGGLNQPQHF
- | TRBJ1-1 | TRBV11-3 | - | TGTGCCGGCAGCTTAGGAGGGAACACTGAAGCTTTCTTC | CAGSLGGNTEAFF
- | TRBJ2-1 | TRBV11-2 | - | TGTGCCAGCAGCCCGGACACAACCTACAATGAGCAGCTCTTC | CASSPDTTYNEQLF
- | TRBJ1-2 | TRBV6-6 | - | TGTGCCAGCAGTGCTGGGGGGGATGAGGGCTACACCTTC | CASSAGGDEGYTF